Below are 10 T cell receptor beta chains sequenced from a single sample in a study of multiple sclerosis patients with progressive multifocal leukoencephalopathy. Sample time point: before natalizumab initiation. Libraries were prepared by immunoSEQ multiplex PCR; TCRdb keeps only in-frame clonotypes and omits some of them. The sample comprises 25,000 to 35,000 clones, 92% of which are singletons, and about 1.9% rests with the top ten. Sequences were obtained from PBMCs. Source of these receptors: a young man with multiple sclerosis.

V is TRBV11-3 and J is TRBJ2-5; 9 positions match TRBD2. V gave up 1 base and J gave up 5 bases; unmatched junction bases: 5. Germline V CDR1 and CDR2: SGHNT, YENEEA. The CDR3 runs to 15 residues. The DNA for the CDR3 is TGTGCCAGCAGCTTAGTTGGCGGGACTAGCGAGACCCAGTACTTC. It yields the protein CASSLVGGTSETQYF.

This sequence joins TRBV4-3 and TRBJ1-6; D call uncertain. The V end was cut by 1 base, the J end by 13 bases, with 14 bases between. CDR3 length: 14 amino acids. Germline V CDR1 and CDR2: LGHNA, YSLEER. CDR3 sequence (DNA): TGCGCCAGCAGCCAAGTAGGAGAGGAGTGGCCCCTCCACTTT. Its protein product is CASSQVGEEWPLHF.

J is TRBJ2-4 and V is TRBV7-9; no firm D call. Germline values: CDR1 SEHNR, CDR2 FQNEAQ (reference sequence). The CDR3 extends over 16 amino acids. V shed 0 bases and J shed 3 bases, with 12 bases lying between them. CDR3 nucleotides: TGTGCCAGCAGCTTAGCCGAAACGTTCGGCAAAAACATTCAGTACTTC. It codes for CASSLAETFGKNIQYF. Full variable domain (missing parts from reference TRBV7-9 and TRBJ2-4): DTGVSQNPRHKITKRGQNVTFRCDPISEHNRLYWYRQTLGQGPEFLTYFQNEAQLEKSRLLSDRFSAERPKGSFSTLEIQRTEQGDSAMYLCASSLAETFGKNIQYFGAGTRLSVL.

The chain links TRBV23-1 to TRBJ1-5, with D possibly being TRBD1 (6 bases). TRBV23-1 is marked as an open reading frame, function uncertain. V was pared by 4 bases and J by 5 bases, with 12 bases between. The length of the CDR3 is 14 residues. In DNA, the CDR3 is TGCGCCAGCAGTCCACAGGGCTCTTATCAGCCCCAGCATTTT. Protein sequence: CASSPQGSYQPQHF.

J is TRBJ1-5 and V is TRBV18, with D tentatively TRBD1 (5 bases). V was pared by 5 bases and J by 5 bases, with 16 bases between. CDR1 KGHSH and CDR2 LQKENI come from the germline V gene. There are 15 residues in the CDR3. DNA of the CDR3: TGTGCCAGCTCAACTACCGGGACGGACTATCAGCCCCAGCATTTT. Its translation: CASSTTGTDYQPQHF.

The V call is TRBV27, the J call TRBJ1-6; 7 bases are shared with TRBD1. The germline gives CDR1 MNHEY, CDR2 SMNVEV (reference sequence). The CDR3 consists of 9 residues. V lost 5 bases and J lost 18; bases outside the gene matches: 1. The CDR3: CASSDRDHF. CDR3 coding DNA: TGTGCCAGCAGTGACAGGGACCACTTT.

Details on this clone: This same CDR3 is encoded by further DNA sequences in the sample. The chain couples TRBV6-5 to TRBJ1-2, with a possible D match to TRBD1 (6 bases). V dropped 6 bases and J dropped 1 base, with 9 bases sitting between them. The CDR3 is 13 residues long. Looked up from germline, CDR1 is MNHEY and CDR2 is SVGAGI. CDR3 nucleotide sequence: TGTGCCAGCAGGCTGGACAGTAACTATGGCTACACCTTC. Protein product: CASRLDSNYGYTF.

The chain employs TRBV5-4 and TRBJ2-7; the D gene is possibly TRBD2 (5 bases). The V gene lost 3 bases and the J gene lost 4 bases, with 5 bases spanning the gap. Germline V gene data show CDR1 as SGHNT and CDR2 as YYREEE (reference sequence). The CDR3 length is 11 residues. The CDR3 DNA reads TGTGCCAGCAGCTCGGGATACGAGCAGTACTTC. Encoded protein: CASSSGYEQYF.

The CDR3 reads CAWKQGSQVSREFF. The CDR3 bases are TGTGCCTGGAAACAAGGGTCGCAAGTAAGCCGGGAGTTCTTT. The rearrangement links TRBV30 to TRBJ1-1; D remains unclear. CDR1 is GTSNPN and CDR2 is SVGIG in the germline V gene (reference sequence). Trimming stripped 4 bases from V and 14 bases from J, with 26 bases between. CDR3 length: 14 amino acids.

This clone was observed once. The chain employs TRBV27 and TRBJ2-3; D ambiguous. This CDR3 comprises 17 residues. Trimming removed 0 bases at V and 4 bases at J, with 17 bases between. Germline loops: CDR1 MNHEY, CDR2 SMNVEV (reference sequence). CDR3 residues: CASSLSDIAVDSDTQYF. The CDR3, as DNA: TGTGCCAGCAGTTTATCCGACATTGCGGTAGATTCAGATACGCAGTATTTT.